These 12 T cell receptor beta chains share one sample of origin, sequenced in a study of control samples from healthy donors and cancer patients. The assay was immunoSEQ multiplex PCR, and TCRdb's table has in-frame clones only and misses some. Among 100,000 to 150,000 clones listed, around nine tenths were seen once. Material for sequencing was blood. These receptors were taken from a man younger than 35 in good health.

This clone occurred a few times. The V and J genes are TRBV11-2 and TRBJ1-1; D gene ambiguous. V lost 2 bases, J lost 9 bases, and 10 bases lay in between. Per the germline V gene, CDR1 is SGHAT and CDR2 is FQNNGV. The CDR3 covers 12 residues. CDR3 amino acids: CASSLRIPQAFF. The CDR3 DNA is TGTGCCAGCAGCTTAAGGATTCCTCAAGCTTTCTTT.

CDR3: CASRRQYSNQPQHF. As DNA, the CDR3 is TGTGCCAGTAGAAGACAGTATAGCAATCAGCCCCAGCATTTT. The rearrangement uses TRBV19 and TRBJ1-5, with D perhaps matching TRBD1 (5 bases). The CDR3 runs 14 residues. Trimming removed 6 bases from V and 0 bases from J, with 9 bases in between. The germline V gene has CDR1 LNHDA and CDR2 SQIVND (reference sequence). Full variable domain (rest looked up from reference TRBV19 and TRBJ1-5): DGGITQSPKYLFRKEGQNVTLSCEQNLNHDAMYWYRQDPGQGLRLIYYSQIVNDFQKGDIAEGYSVSREKKESFPLTVTSAQKNPTAFYLCASRRQYSNQPQHFGDGTRLSIL.

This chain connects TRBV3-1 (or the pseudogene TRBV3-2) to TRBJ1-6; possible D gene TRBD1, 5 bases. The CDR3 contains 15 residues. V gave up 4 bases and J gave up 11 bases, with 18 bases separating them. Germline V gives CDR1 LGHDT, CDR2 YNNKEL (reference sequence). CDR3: CASSPLRDRTPPLHF. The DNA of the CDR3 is TGTGCCAGCAGCCCTCTCAGGGACCGAACCCCACCCCTCCACTTT.

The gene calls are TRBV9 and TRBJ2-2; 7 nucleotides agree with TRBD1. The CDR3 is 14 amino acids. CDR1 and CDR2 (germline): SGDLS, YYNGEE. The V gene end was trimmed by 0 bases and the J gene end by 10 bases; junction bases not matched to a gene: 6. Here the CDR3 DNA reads TGTGCCAGCAGCGTAGGAGGGGGCAATGTGGAGCTGTTTTTT. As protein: CASSVGGGNVELFF.

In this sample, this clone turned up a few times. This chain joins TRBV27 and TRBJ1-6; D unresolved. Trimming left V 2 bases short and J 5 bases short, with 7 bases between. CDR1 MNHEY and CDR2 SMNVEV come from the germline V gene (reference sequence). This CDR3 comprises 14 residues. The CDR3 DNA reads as TGTGCCAGCAGTTTAAACGGAGATAATTCACCCCTCCACTTT. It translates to CASSLNGDNSPLHF.

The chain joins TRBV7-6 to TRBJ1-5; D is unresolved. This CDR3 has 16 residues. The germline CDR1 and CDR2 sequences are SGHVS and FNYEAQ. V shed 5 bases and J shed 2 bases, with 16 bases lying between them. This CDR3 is CASSPDPGVRNQPQHF. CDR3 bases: TGTGCCAGCAGCCCAGATCCCGGGGTACGCAATCAGCCCCAGCATTTT.

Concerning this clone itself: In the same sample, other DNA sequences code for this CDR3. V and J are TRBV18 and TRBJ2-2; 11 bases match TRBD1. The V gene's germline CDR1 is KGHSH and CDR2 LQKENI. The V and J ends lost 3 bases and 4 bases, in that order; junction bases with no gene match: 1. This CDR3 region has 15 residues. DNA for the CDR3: TGTGCCAGCTCACCTGGGACAGGGGGCACCGGGGAGCTGTTTTTT. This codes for CASSPGTGGTGELFF.

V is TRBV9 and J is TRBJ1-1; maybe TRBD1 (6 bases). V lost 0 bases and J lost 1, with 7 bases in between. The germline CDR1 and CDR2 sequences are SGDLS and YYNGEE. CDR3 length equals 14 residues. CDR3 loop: CASSVGTANTEAFF. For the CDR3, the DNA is TGTGCCAGCAGCGTAGGGACAGCGAACACTGAAGCTTTCTTT.

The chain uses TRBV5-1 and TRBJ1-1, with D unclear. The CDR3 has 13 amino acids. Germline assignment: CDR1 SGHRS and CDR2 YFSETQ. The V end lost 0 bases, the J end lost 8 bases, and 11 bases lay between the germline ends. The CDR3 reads CASSLVLDKEAFF. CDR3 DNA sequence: TGCGCCAGCAGCTTGGTGTTAGACAAGGAAGCTTTCTTT.

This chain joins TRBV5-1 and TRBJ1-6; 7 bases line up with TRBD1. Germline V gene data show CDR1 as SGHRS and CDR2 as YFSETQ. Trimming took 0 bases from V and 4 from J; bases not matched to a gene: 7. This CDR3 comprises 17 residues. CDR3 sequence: CASSLGSRGDYNSPLHF. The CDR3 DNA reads TGCGCCAGCAGCTTGGGATCCAGGGGGGATTATAATTCACCCCTCCACTTT.

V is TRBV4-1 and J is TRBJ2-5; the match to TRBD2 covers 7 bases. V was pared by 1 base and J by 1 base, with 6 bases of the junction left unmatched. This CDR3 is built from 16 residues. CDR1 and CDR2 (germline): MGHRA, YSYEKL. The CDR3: CASSQVGEGPQETQYF. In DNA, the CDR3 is TGCGCCAGCAGCCAAGTCGGGGAGGGGCCCCAAGAGACCCAGTACTTC.

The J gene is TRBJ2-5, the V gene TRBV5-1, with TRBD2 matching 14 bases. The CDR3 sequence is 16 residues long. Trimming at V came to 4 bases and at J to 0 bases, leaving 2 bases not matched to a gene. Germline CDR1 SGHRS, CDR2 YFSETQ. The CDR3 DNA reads TGCGCCAGCAGCCGGGGACTAGCGGGGGACCAAGAGACCCAGTACTTC. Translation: CASSRGLAGDQETQYF.